The rows below give T cell receptor beta chains drawn from one sample of a study of early T cells in non-severe SARS-CoV-2 infection. TCRdb itself ran the 5' RACE reads through MiXCR, one entry per CDR3 protein. The sample records 85,000 to 95,000 distinct CDR3 sequences, around 15% being singletons. The sequenced sample consisted of whole blood. These receptors were obtained from an adult who was a healthcare worker with PCR-confirmed SARS-CoV-2 infection or an uninfected control (not recorded which). Both conserved end residues are part of each CDR3. The order of the fields is J gene, clone size, V gene, D gene, CDR3 protein, CDR3 DNA. A D gene is named only where the DNA matches it firmly. Some rows have no size entry. The others give once, few or many, or a class for an expanded clone.

TRBJ2-3	NA	TRBV20-1	NA	CSAPGGRGAGTDTQYF	TGCAGTGCTCCCGGAGGGCGGGGAGCTGGCACAGATACGCAGTATTTT
TRBJ2-2	NA	TRBV12-3/TRBV12-4	NA	CASKGTANTGELFF	TGTGCCAGCAAGGGGACTGCGAACACCGGGGAGCTGTTTTTT
TRBJ1-2	few	TRBV11-2	NA	CASSFRGQGRDGYTF	TGTGCCAGCAGCTTTAGGGGCCAGGGGCGCGATGGCTACACCTTC
TRBJ2-2	few	TRBV19	NA	CASPTYPSLPRDTPGELFF	TGTGCCAGTCCAACATACCCTAGCCTTCCACGTGACACCCCCGGGGAGCTGTTTTTT
TRBJ2-2	few	TRBV5-1	NA	CASSLVSGINTGELFF	TGCGCCAGCAGCTTGGTGTCCGGAATCAACACCGGGGAGCTGTTTTTT
TRBJ2-5	NA	TRBV7-2	NA	CASSLVSFQEGTQYF	TGTGCCAGCAGCTTAGTATCTTTTCAAGAGGGGACCCAGTACTTC
TRBJ2-4	NA	TRBV19	TRBD2	CASSMGGENIQYF	TGTGCCAGTAGTATGGGGGGGGAAAACATTCAGTACTTC
TRBJ2-1	many	TRBV7-8	TRBD2	CASSQTSGGANEQFF	TGTGCCAGCAGCCAAACTAGCGGGGGGGCCAATGAGCAGTTCTTC
TRBJ1-1	few	TRBV5-5	NA	CASSPPTGPNTEAFF	TGTGCCAGCAGCCCGCCGACAGGACCGAACACTGAAGCTTTCTTT
TRBJ1-1	NA	TRBV3-1	NA	CASSQVNTEVFF	TGTGCCAGCAGCCAAGTAAACACTGAAGTTTTCTTT